This is a list of T cell receptor beta chains from one sample in a study of shared clonotypes between healthy human individuals. Assay used: immunoSEQ multiplex PCR; TCRdb lists only in-frame clones, some missing. The sample has some 2,000,000 clones; approximately 96% are singletons. Sequencing input: naive CD4+ T cells sorted from blood. Receptor source: a young man in good health. The CDR3 runs from the conserved cysteine through the conserved F or W.

J gene | V gene | CDR3 protein
TRBJ2-7 | TRBV7-9 | CASSLEVSYEQYF
TRBJ1-1 | TRBV5-1 | CASSLNGGLNTEAFF
TRBJ2-1 | TRBV7-9 | CASSLLAGGQNEQFF
TRBJ1-6 | TRBV7-2 | CASSLAGSGLPPLHF
TRBJ1-6 | TRBV19 | CASSSGRGNSPLHF
TRBJ2-7 | TRBV5-1 | CASSPRGRPYEQYF
TRBJ2-7 | TRBV7-2 | CASSFPTSRDEQYF
TRBJ2-7 | TRBV6-5 | CASSYSLGHLYF
TRBJ1-3 | TRBV10-2 | CASSGAGSGNTIYF
TRBJ2-2 | TRBV5-1 | CASSLNSPLQNTGELFF